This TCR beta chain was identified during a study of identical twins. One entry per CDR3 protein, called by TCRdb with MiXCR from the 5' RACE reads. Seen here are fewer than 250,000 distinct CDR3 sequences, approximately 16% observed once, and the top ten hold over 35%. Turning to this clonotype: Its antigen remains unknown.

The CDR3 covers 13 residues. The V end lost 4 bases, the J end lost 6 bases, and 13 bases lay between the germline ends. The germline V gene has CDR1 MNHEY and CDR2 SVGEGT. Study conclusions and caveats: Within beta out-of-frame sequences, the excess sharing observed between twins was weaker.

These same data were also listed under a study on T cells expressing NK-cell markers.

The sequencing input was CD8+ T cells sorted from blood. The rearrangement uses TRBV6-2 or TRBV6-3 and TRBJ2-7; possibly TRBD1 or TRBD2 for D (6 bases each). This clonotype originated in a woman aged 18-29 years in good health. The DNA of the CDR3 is TGTGCCAGCAGTTTCGTAGGGGGGACCGAGCAGTACTTC. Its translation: CASSFVGGTEQYF.